This TCR beta chain emerged from a study of shared clonotypes between healthy human individuals. Details on this clone: The target antigen is unknown.

Healthy HIV-negative adults with no recent acute infections or vaccinations were recruited as donors. Study-level points and caveats: The study found 4.5% to 6% of naive CD4 clonotypes shared across four donors.

Here immunoSEQ multiplex PCR was the method, and the copy in TCRdb shows in-frame clones only, minus some. Seen here are about 520,000 clones, around 96% observed once, and the top ten hold about 0.064%. In germline, CDR1 is SGHDT, CDR2 YYEEEE. V lost 5 bases to trimming and J lost 0 bases, with 17 bases between them. The CDR3 spans 16 residues. The clonotype was recovered from a young woman in good health. This rearrangement joins TRBV5-6 to TRBJ1-2, with D maybe TRBD1 (5 bases). Sequenced material: naive CD4+ T cells sorted from blood. The subset here: CD45RA+ positively selected. In DNA, the CDR3 is TGTGCCAGCAGAACGCTGAACAGGCCCCCTAACTATGGCTACACCTTC. Protein product: CASRTLNRPPNYGYTF.